This T cell receptor beta chain emerged from a study of blood T cell repertoires in COVID-19. Across the study: The samples span acute and convalescent COVID-19 from the United States, Italy and Spain. The cDNA or gDNA used as material had been derived from T cells, B-cell-depleted T cells, or PBMCs.

This CDR3 contains 15 residues. Trimming stripped 4 bases from V and 0 bases from J, with 11 bases between. Germline loops: CDR1 KGHDR, CDR2 SFDVKD. In the original analysis: Amplification from reference gene primers served as the basis for estimated nucleated cell counts. The assay was immunoSEQ multiplex PCR, and TCRdb's table has in-frame clones only and misses some. V, J and clone size are taken as reported in that table, and D and trimming were inferred from the DNA itself. The sample has 70,000 or so clones, roughly 74% seen once. The sequenced sample consisted of peripheral blood. The TCR was taken from a human donor in a cohort sampled during active COVID-19. The V and J genes are TRBV24-1 and TRBJ1-1, with D perhaps matching TRBD1 (6 bases). The CDR3 reads CATSDPDSVNTEAFF. In DNA, the CDR3 is TGTGCCACCAGTGACCCGGACAGCGTGAACACTGAAGCTTTCTTT.